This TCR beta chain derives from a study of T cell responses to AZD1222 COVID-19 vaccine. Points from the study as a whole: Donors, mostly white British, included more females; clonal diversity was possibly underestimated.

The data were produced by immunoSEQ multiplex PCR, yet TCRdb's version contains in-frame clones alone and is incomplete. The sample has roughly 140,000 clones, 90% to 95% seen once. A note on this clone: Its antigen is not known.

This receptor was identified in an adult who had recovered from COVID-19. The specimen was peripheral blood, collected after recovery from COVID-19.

The DNA of the CDR3 is TGTGCCAGCAGCCGACCGGGACTTACCTCCCGCGAGCAGTACTTC. This sequence encodes CASSRPGLTSREQYF. The chain has TRBV7-8 and TRBJ2-7, with a tentative D call TRBD2 (6 bases). Between the trimmed V and J ends, which lost 5 bases and 6 bases, there was a span of 20 bases. Germline-derived CDR1 and CDR2 are SGHVS and FQNEAQ. The CDR3 runs 15 residues.